This TCR beta chain originates from a study of T cells expressing NK-cell markers. Study-level information: Repertoires of TCR beta were obtained from T cells sorted as CD3+CD56+NKG2C+, CD3+CD56+NKG2C- and CD3+CD56-NKG2C+. Whole-study results and caveats: Several donors likewise had their CD3+CD56-NKG2C+ fraction led by these clonotypes. NKG2C+ dominant clonotypes from 6 or 7 donors made up about 1.0-7.5% of CD8+ T cells.

This CDR3 spans 13 amino acids. Germline V gene data show CDR1 as MDHEN and CDR2 as SYDVKM. From its re-call of the 5' RACE reads, TCRdb lists each CDR3 protein once, without DNA. The sample table includes 200,000 to 300,000 distinct CDR3 sequences. With respect to this clonotype: The antigen remains unidentified.

This chain connects TRBV28 to TRBJ1-5. This TCR derives from a woman between 18 and 70 years old in good health. Sequenced: blood T cells: a sorted CD56 or NKG2C T cell subset, CD4+ or CD8+ T cells, or bulk PBMC T cells (not recorded which). CDR3 sequence: CASRLGGNQPQHF.